This is a list of T cell receptor beta chains from one sample in a study of regulatory T cells in long-lasting Graves disease. Using its own MiXCR run on the multiplex PCR reads, TCRdb lists one record per CDR3 protein. The sample has 430,000 or so distinct CDR3 sequences; roughly a fifth are singletons. Sequencing was performed on peripheral blood mononuclear cells (PBMCs), taken when the disease was refractory, from a patient treated with antithyroid drugs. Receptor source: a female donor with Graves disease. The CDR3 runs from the conserved cysteine through the conserved F or W. A D gene is named only where the DNA matches it firmly. Clone size is shown for a subset of rows, as once, few, many or a class of expanded clone.

size	J	D	V	CDR3	DNA
-	TRBJ2-5	TRBD2	TRBV5-6	CASSLDRLAGPQETQYF	TGTGCCAGCAGCTTGGATCGACTAGCGGGACCCCAAGAGACCCAGTACTTC
few	TRBJ1-1	TRBD1	TRBV30	CAWSVTGENLNTEAFF	TGTGCCTGGAGTGTAACAGGGGAGAACTTGAACACTGAAGCTTTCTTT
-	TRBJ1-2	TRBD1	TRBV6-4	CASSEEEKTVSLWENTGAQGYTF	TGCGCCAGCAGTGAAGAGGAGAAAACAGTGAGCTTATGGGAAAACACAGGGGCGCAGGGCTACACCTTC
many	TRBJ2-7	TRBD2	TRBV7-8	CASSLAQRTSGRAARPYEQYF	TGTGCCAGCAGCTTAGCGCAACGGACTAGCGGGAGGGCCGCCCGCCCCTACGAGCAGTACTTC
few	TRBJ2-7	TRBD1	TRBV28	CASSLRRDRAYEQYF	TGTGCCAGCAGTCTCCGAAGGGACAGGGCCTACGAGCAGTACTTC
many	TRBJ1-2	TRBD1	TRBV5-1	CASSPPGTGDGYTF	TGTGCCAGCAGCCCGCCAGGGACAGGGGACGGCTACACCTTC
few	TRBJ1-4	-	TRBV7-2	CASSFGRRNEKLFF	TGTGCCAGCAGCTTTGGCAGACGCAATGAAAAACTGTTTTTT
once	TRBJ2-5	-	TRBV20-1	CSADDPQADQETQYF	TGCAGTGCTGATGACCCCCAGGCGGACCAAGAGACCCAGTACTTC
-	TRBJ2-7	TRBD2	TRBV25-1	CASSVPTSGRGYEQYF	TGTGCCAGCAGTGTCCCTACTAGCGGGAGAGGCTACGAGCAGTACTTC
-	TRBJ2-1	-	TRBV20-1	CSARVEESSYNEQFF	TGCAGTGCTAGAGTGGAGGAAAGCTCCTACAATGAGCAGTTCTTC
few	TRBJ2-2	TRBD1	TRBV9	CASSVELRGRDTGELFF	TGTGCCAGCAGCGTAGAGCTCAGGGGGCGAGACACCGGGGAGCTGTTTTTT
-	TRBJ1-4	TRBD1	TRBV7-8	CASSLGRGRAEKLFF	TGTGCCAGCAGCTTAGGGAGGGGGCGGGCTGAAAAACTGTTTTTT
-	TRBJ2-5	-	TRBV5-1	CASSLGTGLETQYF	TGCGCCAGCAGCTTGGGCACAGGGTTGGAGACCCAGTACTTC
-	TRBJ2-7	-	TRBV12-3/TRBV12-4	CASSAAGPQQPYEQYF	TGTGCCAGCAGTGCCGCCGGGCCCCAGCAACCCTACGAGCAGTACTTC
few	TRBJ1-3	-	TRBV28	CASSRSEAASGNTIYF	TGTGCCAGCAGCCGTTCCGAGGCCGCTTCTGGAAACACCATATATTTT
many	TRBJ2-7	TRBD2	TRBV28	CASSGRALDEQYF	TGTGCCAGCAGCGGGAGGGCCCTCGACGAGCAGTACTTC
-	TRBJ2-7	TRBD2	TRBV3-1	CASSPNSGRRYEQYF	TGTGCCAGCAGCCCAAATAGCGGGAGGAGATACGAGCAGTACTTC
-	TRBJ2-1	TRBD1	TRBV28	CASMPGTGGNEQFF	TGTGCCAGTATGCCCGGGACAGGGGGAAATGAGCAGTTCTTC
-	TRBJ2-3	TRBD2	TRBV15	CATSGLAGTDTQYF	TGTGCCACCAGTGGACTAGCGGGCACAGATACGCAGTATTTT
many	TRBJ2-4	TRBD2	TRBV12-3/TRBV12-4	CASSLGRAGMGKNIQYF	TGTGCCAGCAGTTTAGGGCGAGCGGGAATGGGCAAAAACATTCAGTACTTC
once	TRBJ2-3	TRBD2	TRBV5-5	CASSAGTSGSRDTQYF	TGTGCCAGCAGCGCCGGGACTAGCGGGAGTAGAGATACGCAGTATTTT
-	TRBJ2-7	TRBD2	TRBV10-3	CAISELDLADTYEQYF	TGTGCCATCAGTGAGCTCGACCTAGCGGATACCTACGAGCAGTACTTC
-	TRBJ2-5	TRBD2	TRBV14	CASSQGTSGSGEETQYF	TGTGCCAGCAGCCAAGGGACTAGCGGGAGTGGTGAGGAGACCCAGTACTTC